A single sample is the source of the 26 T cell receptor beta chains below, sequenced in a study of STAT3 mutations in large granular lymphocyte leukemia (dated by TCRdb to between 2018 and 2021). The full study reports these points: Every T-LGLL patient showed at least one immunodominant TCRbeta clonotype, and about half showed multiple immunodominant subclonotypes.

The antigens for these receptors are not known. The method was the immunoSEQ multiplex PCR assay. As stored in TCRdb, this immuneACCESS dataset retains in-frame rearrangements with V and J assigned. A fraction of the clones does not appear; measured against another copy, unresolved V genes explain less than half of the discrepancy, and the remainder lacks a known reason. Here the sample has about 15,000 clones; nearly 95% occur a single time. Approximately 10% of the sample comes from the top ten. Sequencing input: peripheral blood mononuclear cells. These receptor sequences come from a woman between 50 and 59 years old with T-cell large granular lymphocyte leukemia. Some clones in this sample may be carry-over from other donors' samples. The age is the age at diagnosis.

For the CDR3, the DNA is TGTGCCAGCAGCCTTGGACTAGCGGGAGCGGAGACCCAGTACTTC. The encoded protein is CASSLGLAGAETQYF. The rearrangement uses TRBV7-3 and TRBJ2-5; 13 nucleotides agree with TRBD2. CDR3 size: 15 residues. Germline V gene lookup returns CDR1 SGHTA and CDR2 FQGTGA. The junction had 5 bases not matched to a gene; V was cut back by 5 bases and J by 5 bases.

This clone was seen once. The genes are TRBV5-4 and TRBJ2-7; either TRBD1 or TRBD2 may supply D (5 bases each). V was pared by 4 bases and J by 5 bases, with 19 bases between. Germline-derived CDR1 and CDR2 are SGHNT and YYREEE (reference sequence). There are 15 residues in the CDR3. The CDR3 loop reads CASSPEVSRDHEQYF. CDR3 nucleotides: TGTGCCAGCAGCCCAGAGGTTTCCCGGGACCACGAGCAGTACTTC.

The chain employs TRBV5-4 and TRBJ2-5; perhaps TRBD2 as D (7 bases). Trimming removed 2 bases at V and 1 base at J, with 9 bases between. The CDR3 is made up of 14 amino acids. The germline gives CDR1 SGHNT, CDR2 YYREEE (reference sequence). CDR3 sequence reads: CASSLGGVQETQYF. CDR3 bases: TGTGCCAGCAGCTTAGGGGGGGTCCAAGAGACCCAGTACTTC.

The V call is TRBV18, the J call TRBJ2-6, with 10 bases that match TRBD1. J was trimmed by 2 bases and V by 5 bases; bases with no gene match: 6. The germline V gene has CDR1 KGHSH and CDR2 LQKENI. This CDR3 is 17 amino acids long. The CDR3 nucleotides are TGTGCCAGCTCAAGACAGGGGGCCATAGCTGGGGCCAACGTCCTGACTTTC. Translation: CASSRQGAIAGANVLTF.

The chain's CDR3 is CASSLLYEQYF. CDR3 DNA sequence: TGTGCCAGCAGTTTACTTTACGAGCAGTACTTC. The V gene is TRBV28, the J gene TRBJ2-7; D is uncertain. V was clipped by 2 bases and J by 4 bases, with 3 bases between them. Germline CDR1 MDHEN, CDR2 SYDVKM. CDR3 length: 11 residues.

The V call is TRBV2, the J call TRBJ2-7, with D unclear. The CDR3 loop spans 15 amino acids. CDR1 is SNHLY and CDR2 is FYNNEI in the germline V gene. V gave up 1 base and J gave up 6 bases, with 16 bases separating them. The chain's CDR3 is CASSEGNSSPGEQYF. In DNA form, the CDR3 reads TGTGCCAGCAGTGAAGGGAACTCTTCACCCGGCGAGCAGTACTTC.

The chain is built from TRBV11-3 and TRBJ2-1, with D possibly being TRBD2 (6 bases). The V gene lost 4 bases and the J gene lost 1 base, with 11 bases spanning the gap. Per the germline V gene, CDR1 is SGHNT and CDR2 is YENEEA. This CDR3 comprises 15 residues. The CDR3 region is CASSSGTLSYNEQFF. The CDR3 DNA is TGTGCCAGCAGCTCCGGGACTTTATCCTACAATGAGCAGTTCTTC.

The chain has TRBV5-1 and TRBJ1-5, with D possibly TRBD1 on 5 matching bases. CDR1 SGHRS and CDR2 YFSETQ come from the germline V gene. The CDR3 has 17 residues. Trimming removed 2 bases from V and 0 bases from J, with 15 bases in between. In DNA form, the CDR3 reads TGCGCCAGCAGCTTCACCCCTCGTGACAGTAGCAATCAGCCCCAGCATTTT. This sequence encodes CASSFTPRDSSNQPQHF.

V usage is TRBV7-2 and J usage is TRBJ1-2; D possibly corresponds to TRBD1 (6 bases). CDR3 size: 13 residues. The V and J ends lost 5 bases and 0 bases respectively, with 7 bases between them. The V gene's germline CDR1 is SGHTA and CDR2 FQGNSA. The CDR3 region is CASSRQANYGYTF. CDR3 DNA sequence: TGTGCCAGCAGCAGACAGGCTAACTATGGCTACACCTTC.

The chain is built from TRBV7-9 and TRBJ2-3; D is ambiguous. V lost 9 bases to trimming and J lost 3 bases, with 10 bases between them. This CDR3 is built from 12 residues. Germline values: CDR1 SEHNR, CDR2 FQNEAQ (reference sequence). The CDR3 spells CARPGETDTQYF. The DNA of the CDR3 is TGTGCCAGACCTGGTGAAACAGATACGCAGTATTTT.

The rearrangement links TRBV19 to TRBJ2-1; 7 nucleotides match TRBD1. Germline V gene lookup returns CDR1 LNHDA and CDR2 SQIVND (reference sequence). This CDR3 has 16 amino acids. J lost 4 bases, V lost 4 bases, and 10 bases had no gene match. CDR3 residues: CASSTLQGRVYNEQFF. For the CDR3, the DNA is TGTGCCAGTAGTACCTTACAGGGGCGGGTGTACAATGAGCAGTTCTTC. The variable domain in full, with the rest retrieved from reference TRBV19 and TRBJ2-1, is DGGITQSPKYLFRKEGQNVTLSCEQNLNHDAMYWYRQDPGQGLRLIYYSQIVNDFQKGDIAEGYSVSREKKESFPLTVTSAQKNPTAFYLCASSTLQGRVYNEQFFGPGTRLTVL.

The rearrangement joins TRBV5-6 to TRBJ2-1, with a weak D call TRBD2 (6 bases). The germline V and J ends were trimmed by 0 bases and 5 bases, with 12 bases remaining between them. Per germline, CDR1 SGHDT and CDR2 YYEEEE. This CDR3 region has 15 residues. The CDR3 sequence: CASSLVGGLDNEQFF. CDR3 nucleotides: TGTGCCAGCAGCTTGGTGGGGGGACTTGACAATGAGCAGTTCTTC.

The chain is built from TRBV29-1 and TRBJ2-5; D possibly matches TRBD1 or TRBD2 (5 bases each). CDR1 and CDR2 (germline): SQVTM, ANQGSEA. The CDR3 sequence is 10 residues long. The V gene lost 7 bases and the J gene lost 6 bases, with 9 bases spanning the gap. Here the CDR3 DNA reads TGCAGCGGGTGGGGGAAGACCCAGTACTTC. The encoded protein is CSGWGKTQYF.

J is TRBJ1-1 and V is TRBV4-1; D is unresolved. Germline V gives CDR1 MGHRA, CDR2 YSYEKL. The V and J ends lost 0 bases and 7 bases respectively, with 9 bases between them. The CDR3 contains 13 residues. CDR3 loop: CASSQEPHGEAFF. CDR3 in DNA: TGCGCCAGCAGCCAAGAGCCCCATGGTGAAGCTTTCTTT.

CDR3 sequence: CATSSQASGYNEQFF. The CDR3 DNA sequence: TGTGCCACCAGCTCCCAGGCTAGCGGATACAATGAGCAGTTCTTC. V is TRBV15 and J is TRBJ2-1; 7 bases are shared with TRBD2. The V gene's germline CDR1 is LNHNV and CDR2 YYDKDF (reference sequence). J lost 4 bases, V lost 5 bases, and 8 bases had no gene match. This CDR3 has 15 amino acids.

The chain has TRBV9 and TRBJ1-2; TRBD1 is a possible D gene (5 bases). This CDR3 has 14 amino acids. The germline V gene encodes CDR1 SGDLS and CDR2 YYNGEE. The ends were cut back, 0 bases at V and 4 bases at J, with 10 bases in the middle. The CDR3 spells CASSVGLTGYGYTF. CDR3 nucleotide sequence: TGTGCCAGCAGCGTAGGACTAACAGGCTATGGCTACACCTTC.

The gene calls are TRBV4-3 and TRBJ2-3, with D possibly matching TRBD2 (6 bases). The V and J ends lost 4 bases and 0 bases respectively, with 14 bases between them. This CDR3 is built from 16 residues. Germline CDR1 is LGHNA and CDR2 is YSLEER. As DNA, the CDR3 is TGCGCCAGCAGCCGGGAGGTAGCCCTTAGCACAGATACGCAGTATTTT. This encodes CASSREVALSTDTQYF.

The chain employs TRBV18 and TRBJ2-7, with 8 bases that match TRBD2. Germline CDR1 is KGHSH and CDR2 is LQKENI. J was trimmed by 5 bases and V by 2 bases; bases with no gene match: 11. The CDR3 has 16 residues. CDR3 in DNA: TGTGCCAGCTCACCATCGACCAGCGGGAGTCTCCACGAGCAGTACTTC. Translated, it gives CASSPSTSGSLHEQYF. The full variable domain, completed using reference TRBV18 and TRBJ2-7, is NAGVMQNPRHLVRRRGQEARLRCSPMKGHSHVYWYRQLPEEGLKFMVYLQKENIIDESGMPKERFSAEFPKEGPSILRIQQVVRGDSAAYFCASSPSTSGSLHEQYFGPGTRLTVT.

This sequence joins TRBV29-1 and TRBJ2-7; D is perhaps TRBD2 (5 bases). The ends were cut back, 3 bases at V and 3 bases at J, with 12 bases in the middle. The CDR3 is made up of 13 amino acids. The germline V gene has CDR1 SQVTM and CDR2 ANQGSEA. DNA of the CDR3: TGCAGCGTTGATCGGGGTATGGGCTACGAGCAGTACTTC. Translating it yields CSVDRGMGYEQYF.

V and J are TRBV4-2 and TRBJ1-5; D is undetermined. The germline V and J ends were trimmed by 4 bases and 4 bases, with 11 bases remaining between them. CDR3 size: 14 residues. CDR1 LGHNA and CDR2 YNFKEQ come from the germline V gene. CDR3 protein: CASSPIGGNQPQHF. The DNA of the CDR3 is TGTGCCAGCAGCCCGATCGGAGGGAATCAGCCCCAGCATTTT.

The V call is TRBV18, the J call TRBJ1-1; no definite D call. Germline-derived CDR1 and CDR2 are KGHSH and LQKENI. The germline V and J ends were trimmed by 6 bases and 4 bases, with 12 bases remaining between them. The CDR3 totals 13 residues. CDR3 loop: CASSLGSGTEAFF. The DNA for the CDR3 is TGTGCCAGCTCTTTGGGGTCGGGCACTGAAGCTTTCTTT. The full variable domain, completed using reference TRBV18 and TRBJ1-1, is NAGVMQNPRHLVRRRGQEARLRCSPMKGHSHVYWYRQLPEEGLKFMVYLQKENIIDESGMPKERFSAEFPKEGPSILRIQQVVRGDSAAYFCASSLGSGTEAFFGQGTRLTVV.

This chain uses TRBV4-3 with TRBJ1-5, with 8 bases fitting TRBD1. The CDR3 is 15 residues long. V lost 4 bases, J lost 5 bases, and 7 bases stayed unmatched. The germline gives CDR1 LGHNA, CDR2 YSLEER. The CDR3 protein is CASSRSQGAYQPQHF. Here the CDR3 DNA reads TGCGCCAGCAGCCGGTCGCAGGGGGCTTATCAGCCCCAGCATTTT.

The chain recombines TRBV29-1 with TRBJ2-3; possible D gene TRBD2, 5 bases. The CDR3 covers 12 residues. From germline, CDR1 is SQVTM and CDR2 ANQGSEA. V shed 2 bases and J shed 3 bases, with 6 bases lying between them. The CDR3 region has the DNA TGCAGCGTTGAACGACTAACAGATACGCAGTATTTT. This sequence encodes CSVERLTDTQYF.

This chain connects TRBV14 to TRBJ2-7; D tentatively fits TRBD1 or TRBD2 (5 bases each). CDR1 SGHDN and CDR2 FVKESK come from the germline V gene. The CDR3 extends over 15 amino acids. V lost 4 bases to trimming and J lost 0 bases, with 13 bases between them. The CDR3 reads CASSLLEGPSYEQYF. The CDR3, as DNA: TGTGCCAGCAGCCTCCTCGAGGGGCCCTCCTACGAGCAGTACTTC.

The V and J genes are TRBV7-2 and TRBJ1-2; D might be TRBD1 (6 bases). V was cut by 5 bases and J by 7 bases, with 17 bases left in between. The CDR3 consists of 14 residues. Germline V gene sequence: CDR1 SGHTA, CDR2 FQGNSA. DNA of the CDR3: TGTGCCAGCAGCAGTCCGGGACACCTGGTTGGCTACACCTTC. Translated, it gives CASSSPGHLVGYTF.

Comments on this clone: An end of the junction differs from the germline gene, which may be a read error. The chain joins TRBV7-7 to TRBJ2-7, with D perhaps TRBD1 (6 bases). Germline loops: CDR1 SSHAT, CDR2 FNYEAQ (reference sequence). The CDR3 has 13 residues. The CDR3 loop is CASSLAEGVEQYF. The CDR3 nucleotides read TGTGCTAGCAGCTTAGCCGAGGGGGTGGAGCAGTACTTC.